Described below is a single T cell receptor beta chain sequence and its context. Its target is unknown. The PCR used 60 Vbeta and 13 Jbeta primers. The data were produced by immunoSEQ multiplex PCR, yet TCRdb's version contains in-frame clones alone and is incomplete. Of around 210,000 clones listed, 82% are singletons. This sample is drawn from a study of cytomegalovirus exposure and HLA in healthy donors. Study overall: Of roughly 400 genotyped donors, about 81% grouped in the Caucasian-associated ancestry cluster.

Findings of the study overall: Cytomegalovirus association was listed for about 150 TCR beta chains. In a later analysis, V- and J-gene trimming of beta chains associated with a DCLRE1C missense variant, replicated independently. An Asian-associated ancestry cluster reportedly showed fewer N-insertions than the approximately 700-donor mean in a later analysis.

V shed 4 bases and J 2 bases; nucleotides not matched to a gene: 2. This CDR3 has 17 residues. CDR1 is SGHTA, CDR2 FQGNSA, per germline. The clonotype was recovered from a woman in her 40s in good health and CMV-seronegative. The sequenced sample consisted of PBMCs. The chain carries TRBV7-2 and TRBJ2-2; 15 nucleotides match TRBD2. In nucleotides, the CDR3 is TGTGCCAGCAGCTGGACTAGCGGGAGGGCCAACACCGGGGAGCTGTTTTTT. Its translation is CASSWTSGRANTGELFF.